This is a list of T cell receptor beta chains from one sample in a study of T-cell memory formation after mild COVID-19. TCRdb fed the 5' RACE reads into MiXCR, producing one record per CDR3 protein. The profile shows approximately 250,000 distinct CDR3 sequences, 16% of them singletons. The source material was PBMCs or a T cell subset sorted from them (not recorded which). Receptors were obtained from a man between 18 and 35 years old who had mild COVID-19 (a few samples of this study predate the infection). Cell type and time point are not known. The CDR3 runs from the conserved cysteine through the conserved F or W. Each record gives: CDR3 length, J gene, clone size, V gene, D gene, CDR3 DNA, CDR3 protein. The D gene is left open where the match is weak. Clone size is shown for a subset of rows, as once, few, many or a class of expanded clone.

cdr3_length: 16
j_call: TRBJ1-5
clone_size: .
v_call: TRBV6-1
d_call: .
cdr3_nt: TGTGCCAGCACCCCCGCGGAGGGGTCGTTTAGTCAGCCCCAGCATTTT
cdr3_aa: CASTPAEGSFSQPQHF

cdr3_length: 12
j_call: TRBJ1-5
clone_size: .
v_call: TRBV27
d_call: .
cdr3_nt: TGTGCCAGTGGACGGAATAATAAGCCCCAGCATTTT
cdr3_aa: CASGRNNKPQHF

cdr3_length: 14
j_call: TRBJ1-2
clone_size: .
v_call: TRBV7-3
d_call: .
cdr3_nt: TGTGCCAGCAGCCCCAGAGAGGGGAGTGGAGGCTACACCTTC
cdr3_aa: CASSPREGSGGYTF

cdr3_length: 15
j_call: TRBJ2-6
clone_size: few
v_call: TRBV25-1
d_call: .
cdr3_nt: TGTGCCAGCAGTGATGGGGGAGTCGGGGCCAACGTCCTGACTTTC
cdr3_aa: CASSDGGVGANVLTF

cdr3_length: 13
j_call: TRBJ2-4
clone_size: .
v_call: TRBV4-3
d_call: .
cdr3_nt: TGCGCCAGCAGCCAAGGGATGAACAGGGAGGAGTACTTC
cdr3_aa: CASSQGMNREEYF

cdr3_length: 15
j_call: TRBJ2-1
clone_size: few
v_call: TRBV5-1
d_call: TRBD1
cdr3_nt: TGCGCCAGCAGCTCAGGACAGGGCGTGGCAATAGGGCAGTTCTTC
cdr3_aa: CASSSGQGVAIGQFF

cdr3_length: 13
j_call: TRBJ2-5
clone_size: .
v_call: TRBV5-1
d_call: .
cdr3_nt: TGCGCCAGCAGATTCGGTGCCCAAGAGACCCAGTACTTC
cdr3_aa: CASRFGAQETQYF

cdr3_length: 16
j_call: TRBJ2-1
clone_size: few
v_call: TRBV7-8
d_call: TRBD2
cdr3_nt: TGTGCCAGCAGCTTAAGGGCTAGCGGGGGGAAGGATGAGCAGTTCTTC
cdr3_aa: CASSLRASGGKDEQFF

cdr3_length: 14
j_call: TRBJ1-2
clone_size: few
v_call: TRBV6-5
d_call: TRBD1
cdr3_nt: TGTGCCAGCAGTGGCAGGGGGCTCGAACTCAAATACACCTTC
cdr3_aa: CASSGRGLELKYTF

cdr3_length: 12
j_call: TRBJ2-7
clone_size: .
v_call: TRBV5-5
d_call: .
cdr3_nt: TGTGCCAGCAGCCTGACATTCTACGAGCAGTACTTC
cdr3_aa: CASSLTFYEQYF

cdr3_length: 14
j_call: TRBJ2-3
clone_size: .
v_call: TRBV4-3
d_call: .
cdr3_nt: TGCGCCAGCAGCCAAGATAGGGCCTGGGATACGCAGTATTTT
cdr3_aa: CASSQDRAWDTQYF

cdr3_length: 14
j_call: TRBJ1-1
clone_size: .
v_call: TRBV4-3
d_call: .
cdr3_nt: TGCGCCAGCAGCCAAGATCAGAGGGGGGTAGAAGCTTTCTTT
cdr3_aa: CASSQDQRGVEAFF

cdr3_length: 13
j_call: TRBJ2-3
clone_size: .
v_call: TRBV24-1
d_call: .
cdr3_nt: TGTGCCACCAGTGAGGGGAACCCAGATACGCAGTATTTT
cdr3_aa: CATSEGNPDTQYF

cdr3_length: 16
j_call: TRBJ2-3
clone_size: .
v_call: TRBV5-1
d_call: .
cdr3_nt: TGCGCCAGCAGCTTGTACGAGGCCCCTAGCACAGATACGCAGTATTTT
cdr3_aa: CASSLYEAPSTDTQYF

cdr3_length: 13
j_call: TRBJ2-2
clone_size: many
v_call: TRBV12-3/TRBV12-4
d_call: .
cdr3_nt: TGTGCCAGCAGTTTGTTGGACACCGGGGAGCTGTTTTTT
cdr3_aa: CASSLLDTGELFF